The 14 T cell receptor beta chains below all came from one sample that was sequenced in a study of regulatory T cells in long-lasting Graves disease. Time point defined: newly diagnosed GD, antithyroid drugs for less than 3 months. Generation of the TCR library employed RNA extracted from PBMCs. Relying on iRepertoire HTBI primers and Arm-PCR of CDR3 regions, the team built TCR beta libraries. TCRdb fed the multiplex PCR reads into MiXCR, producing one record per CDR3 protein. The data contain 350,000 to 450,000 distinct CDR3 sequences, about 15% of them seen just once; the ten biggest clones take up under 9%. The same data also contributed to another study, on T cells in Graves' hyperthyroidism and ophthalmopathy.

Source: peripheral blood mononuclear cells (PBMCs), taken at new diagnosis, from a patient treated with antithyroid drugs. These receptor sequences come from a woman in her thirties or forties with Graves disease.

This clonotype has a handful of counts. This chain connects TRBV5-5 to TRBJ1-4; D is possibly TRBD1 (6 bases). The CDR3 loop spans 15 amino acids. The germline gives CDR1 SGHKS, CDR2 YYEKEE (reference sequence). Trimming left V 0 bases short and J 8 bases short, with 14 bases between. CDR3 protein: CASSLEGGLVEKLFF. CDR3 nucleotide sequence: TGTGCCAGCAGCTTGGAGGGGGGGCTGGTAGAAAAACTGTTTTTT.

This clonotype was seen ten or more times. The rearrangement uses TRBV28 and TRBJ1-4, with D uncertain. This CDR3 region has 15 residues. V lost 2 bases and J lost 4, with 11 bases in between. Germline V lookup: CDR1 MDHEN, CDR2 SYDVKM. This CDR3 reads CASSLGQSSNEKLFF. The DNA for the CDR3 is TGTGCCAGCAGTTTAGGGCAGTCAAGTAATGAAAAACTGTTTTTT.

This chain joins TRBV29-1 and TRBJ2-1, with unresolved D. V was pared by 1 base and J by 7 bases, with 23 bases between. The germline CDR1 and CDR2 sequences are SQVTM and ANQGSEA. The CDR3 sequence is 17 residues long. CDR3 sequence reads: CSVEGGPTRELENEQFF. The CDR3 DNA is TGCAGCGTTGAAGGCGGTCCCACCAGAGAATTAGAGAATGAGCAGTTCTTC.

This clonotype was recorded many times. This chain joins TRBV9 and TRBJ2-2; 11 nucleotides line up with TRBD2. CDR1 is SGDLS and CDR2 is YYNGEE in the germline V gene. Trimming removed 3 bases from V and 5 bases from J; junction bases left unmatched: 3. The CDR3 loop spans 15 amino acids. The CDR3 nucleotides are TGTGCCAGCAGCGATAGCGGGAGGGGGACCGGGGAGCTGTTTTTT. Translating it yields CASSDSGRGTGELFF.

The genes are TRBV6-1 and TRBJ1-2; a possible D gene is TRBD1 (6 bases). The germline V gene has CDR1 MNHNS and CDR2 SASEGT. The V end lost 6 bases, the J end lost 7 bases, and 15 bases lay between the germline ends. This CDR3 is 13 amino acids long. The CDR3 loop is CASSLPTGLGYTF. The CDR3 nucleotides are TGTGCCAGCAGCCTACCTACAGGGCTTGGCTACACCTTC.

This clonotype came up once. V gene TRBV18 combines with J gene TRBJ2-7; TRBD1 might be the D (6 bases). CDR1 KGHSH and CDR2 LQKENI come from the germline V gene. This CDR3 is built from 15 residues. With 0 bases removed from V and 4 bases from J, the gap between germline ends came to 13 bases. CDR3 protein: CASSPPKTGLYEQYF. CDR3 DNA: TGTGCCAGCTCACCACCGAAGACAGGACTGTACGAGCAGTACTTC.

This clonotype occurred many times. CDR3 sequence reads: CASSPRGSGTGQETQYF. In DNA form, the CDR3 reads TGTGCCAGCTCCCCCCGTGGGAGCGGGACAGGTCAAGAGACCCAGTACTTC. The chain links TRBV18 to TRBJ2-5, with D possibly matching TRBD1 (8 bases). The V end was cut by 6 bases, the J end by 2 bases, with 22 bases between. This CDR3 is built from 17 residues. The germline V gene has CDR1 KGHSH and CDR2 LQKENI.

The chain employs TRBV30 and TRBJ1-5; no firm D call. The CDR3 covers 13 residues. V gave up 0 bases and J gave up 4 bases, with 7 bases separating them. Germline-derived CDR1 and CDR2 are GTSNPN and SVGIG (reference sequence). As DNA, the CDR3 is TGTGCCTGGAGTGTACAACGGAATCAGCCCCAGCATTTT. Protein sequence: CAWSVQRNQPQHF.

This clonotype was observed many times. This chain joins TRBV11-2 and TRBJ2-7; D uncertain. There are 12 residues in the CDR3. The germline gives CDR1 SGHAT, CDR2 FQNNGV. V was pared by 5 bases and J by 7 bases, with 12 bases between. This CDR3 reads CASSQQRGEQYF. DNA for the CDR3: TGTGCCAGCAGCCAACAAAGAGGAGAGCAGTACTTC.

V gene TRBV5-1 combines with J gene TRBJ2-4; no definite D call. The CDR3 spans 14 residues. The V gene's germline CDR1 is SGHRS and CDR2 YFSETQ. Trimming cost V 4 bases and J 0 bases, with 8 bases left between them. This CDR3 reads CASSPGLAKNIQYF. In DNA form, the CDR3 reads TGCGCCAGCAGCCCCGGTTTAGCCAAAAACATTCAGTACTTC.

Regarding this clonotype: A much larger clone is a single base away; this may be a read error. V usage is TRBV28 and J usage is TRBJ1-5; unclear D gene. The V and J ends lost 8 bases and 4 bases respectively, with 3 bases between them. Germline assignment: CDR1 MDHEN and CDR2 SYDVKM. This CDR3 comprises 10 residues. CDR3 bases: TGTGCCAGCGGAAATCAGCCCCAGCATTTT. Translation gives CASGNQPQHF. The entire variable domain, with the rest obtained from reference TRBV28 and TRBJ1-5, is as follows: DVKVTQSSRYLVKRTGEKVFLECVQDMDHENMFWYRQDPGLGLRLIYFSYDVKMKEKGDIPEGYSVSREKKERFSLILESASTNQTSMYLCASGNQPQHFGDGTRLSIL.

About this clonotype: This sequence may be a read error, since a much larger clone differs from it by one base. The rearrangement joins TRBV14 to TRBJ2-5; TRBD2 aligns across 10 bases. This CDR3 comprises 17 residues. Germline CDR1 reads SGHDN; CDR2 reads FVKESK. The CDR3 sequence: CAGSQLLGTSEGETQYF. DNA for the CDR3: TGTGCCGGCAGCCAATTACTCGGGACTAGCGAAGGAGAGACCCAGTACTTC.

This clonotype has at least ten counts. The V gene is TRBV27, the J gene TRBJ1-1, with TRBD1 as a possible D gene (6 bases). Trimming removed 1 base from V and 3 bases from J, with 15 bases in between. The CDR3 totals 16 residues. CDR1 and CDR2 (germline): MNHEY, SMNVEV (reference sequence). The CDR3 DNA reads TGTGCCAGCAGTTTATTAAAGGGGGACTTGGACACTGAAGCTTTCTTT. Amino acids: CASSLLKGDLDTEAFF.

The rearrangement links TRBV29-1 to TRBJ1-4; 8 bases line up with TRBD1. There are 18 residues in the CDR3. V lost 1 base and J lost 2; bases outside the gene matches: 12. CDR1 is SQVTM and CDR2 is ANQGSEA in the germline V gene. The CDR3 region is CSVEAWAGGEETNEKLFF. The CDR3 bases are TGCAGCGTTGAAGCTTGGGCAGGGGGCGAAGAGACTAATGAAAAACTGTTTTTT.